Below, 31 T cell receptor beta chains from the same sample are listed, as sequenced in a study of blood T cell repertoires in COVID-19. Assay used: immunoSEQ multiplex PCR; TCRdb lists only in-frame clones, some missing. There are around 70,000 clones in the sample; 75% to 80% occur only once, and roughly a sixth lies in the top ten. The specimen was peripheral blood. These TCRs come from a human donor in a cohort sampled during active COVID-19.

The sample holds a few counts of this clone. The DNA for the CDR3 is TGTGCCAGCAGCTTAGATTCGGGTGGCCAACAAGCCAAAAACATTCAGTACTTC. The encoded protein is CASSLDSGGQQAKNIQYF. The rearrangement uses TRBV7-6 and TRBJ2-4; D gene ambiguous. From germline, CDR1 is SGHVS and CDR2 FNYEAQ. The CDR3 spans 18 residues. The ends were cut back, 1 base at V and 0 bases at J, with 16 bases in the middle.

This sequence joins TRBV7-7 and TRBJ2-2; TRBD1 is a possible D gene (5 bases). Germline CDR1 is SSHAT and CDR2 is FNYEAQ (reference sequence). The CDR3 has 14 amino acids. Trimming cost V 2 bases and J 7 bases, with 11 bases left between them. The CDR3 sequence: CASSLSPGNGELFF. The CDR3 nucleotides are TGTGCCAGCAGCTTATCGCCAGGGAACGGGGAGCTGTTTTTT.

CDR3 sequence (DNA): TGCGCCAGCAGCCTTATACAGGGGGCAGACACTGAAGCTTTCTTT. Its translation: CASSLIQGADTEAFF. The rearrangement uses TRBV5-1 and TRBJ1-1; 9 nucleotides align to TRBD1. Germline CDR1 reads SGHRS; CDR2 reads YFSETQ. With V trimmed by 4 bases and J by 3 bases, 7 bases remained unmatched. This CDR3 region has 15 residues. Supplemented by reference TRBV5-1 and TRBJ1-1, the full variable domain reads KAGVTQTPRYLIKTRGQQVTLSCSPISGHRSVSWYQQTPGQGLQFLFEYFSETQRNKGNFPGRFSGRQFSNSRSEMNVSTLELGDSALYLCASSLIQGADTEAFFGQGTRLTVV.

There are a few counts of this clone. This rearrangement joins TRBV5-4 to TRBJ1-2, with 11 bases lining up with TRBD1. The CDR3 totals 14 residues. J was trimmed by 7 bases and V by 4 bases; bases with no gene match: 6. Germline V CDR1 and CDR2: SGHNT, YYREEE (reference sequence). CDR3 in amino acids: CASSQDRGRSGYTF. In nucleotides, the CDR3 is TGTGCCAGCAGCCAGGACAGGGGGCGGAGTGGCTACACCTTC.

This chain connects TRBV19 to TRBJ2-2, with TRBD1 matching over 8 bases. CDR1 is LNHDA, CDR2 SQIVND, per germline (reference sequence). The ends lost 5 bases at V and 0 bases at J; junction bases unmatched: 5. The CDR3 contains 16 residues. In nucleotides, the CDR3 is TGTGCCAGTAGTCAGACAGGGGCCCCGAACACCGGGGAGCTGTTTTTT. Protein sequence: CASSQTGAPNTGELFF.

The chain employs TRBV27 and TRBJ1-4; D call uncertain. The CDR3 runs 14 residues. V lost 7 bases and J 4 bases, leaving 13 bases between the germline ends. Per germline, CDR1 MNHEY and CDR2 SMNVEV (reference sequence). The CDR3 sequence is CASTPKENNEKLFF. The CDR3 DNA reads as TGTGCCAGCACCCCCAAGGAGAATAATGAAAAACTGTTTTTT.

This chain links TRBV7-6 with TRBJ1-3; unclear D gene. V lost 5 bases and J 4 bases, leaving 12 bases between the germline ends. CDR1 SGHVS and CDR2 FNYEAQ come from the germline V gene. This CDR3 spans 14 amino acids. The CDR3 region is CASSPYSGGNTIYF. The CDR3 DNA reads as TGTGCCAGCAGCCCCTATTCCGGGGGAAACACCATATATTTT.

In DNA, the CDR3 is TGTGCCAGCAGCTTAGGTGCAGGGGGCAGGAGCAATCAGCCCCAGCATTTT. Protein sequence: CASSLGAGGRSNQPQHF. The rearrangement links TRBV7-6 to TRBJ1-5; TRBD1 aligns across 8 bases. The CDR3 loop spans 17 amino acids. Germline loops: CDR1 SGHVS, CDR2 FNYEAQ. The junction had 6 bases not matched to a gene; V was cut back by 1 base and J by 1 base.

The CDR3 nucleotides read TGCGCCAGCAGTGAGAGGGCTAGGGGAGAGCAGTACTTC. Its translation is CASSERARGEQYF. The chain joins TRBV10-1 to TRBJ2-7; the D gene is possibly TRBD1 (5 bases). There are 13 residues in the CDR3. The V gene lost 2 bases and the J gene lost 7 bases, with 12 bases spanning the gap. Per germline, CDR1 WNHNN and CDR2 SYGVQD (reference sequence).

V and J are TRBV5-1 and TRBJ2-1; 7 bases fit TRBD2. This CDR3 spans 16 amino acids. The V gene's germline CDR1 is SGHRS and CDR2 YFSETQ. V shed 0 bases and J 8 bases; nucleotides not matched to a gene: 11. CDR3 DNA sequence: TGCGCCAGCAGCTTGGGCGGCGGGAGTCAAGTGCATGAGCAGTTCTTC. Translated: CASSLGGGSQVHEQFF.

The chain uses TRBV20-1 and TRBJ2-3; no firm D call. Germline loops: CDR1 DFQATT, CDR2 SNEGSKA (reference sequence). The CDR3 is made up of 11 amino acids. The V end was cut by 4 bases, the J end by 2 bases, with 4 bases between. CDR3 region: CSATLTDTQYF. The CDR3 DNA reads TGCAGTGCTACCCTCACAGATACGCAGTATTTT.

The gene calls are TRBV3-1 (or the pseudogene TRBV3-2) and TRBJ2-7, with D unclear. This CDR3 has 15 residues. The V gene's germline CDR1 is LGHDT and CDR2 YNNKEL (reference sequence). V was shortened by 1 base and J by 4 bases, with 14 bases between the two germline ends. This CDR3 is CASSQGSGTQYEQYF. The CDR3 DNA sequence: TGTGCCAGCAGCCAAGGTTCAGGAACCCAATACGAGCAGTACTTC.

CDR3 nucleotide sequence: TGTGCCAGCAGCTTATTGACAGGGGATAGCAATCAGCCCCAGCATTTT. Translating gives CASSLLTGDSNQPQHF. The chain carries TRBV5-6 and TRBJ1-5; the match to TRBD1 covers 8 bases. Germline CDR1 reads SGHDT; CDR2 reads YYEEEE. This CDR3 has 16 amino acids. V lost 2 bases, J lost 0 bases, and 4 bases stayed unmatched.

The chain employs TRBV19 and TRBJ1-3; 9 bases line up with TRBD1. Germline values: CDR1 LNHDA, CDR2 SQIVND (reference sequence). This CDR3 spans 17 amino acids. Trimming at V came to 7 bases and at J to 0 bases, leaving 10 bases not matched to a gene. In DNA, the CDR3 is TGTGCCAGTACCCATCCGGGACAGGGAACCTCTGGAAACACCATATATTTT. Its translation: CASTHPGQGTSGNTIYF.

The J gene is TRBJ2-3, the V gene TRBV5-6; unclear D gene. The V gene's germline CDR1 is SGHDT and CDR2 YYEEEE. Trimming took off 0 bases at V and 11 bases at J, with 10 bases between the two ends. The CDR3 length is 12 residues. The CDR3 region has the DNA TGTGCCAGCAGCTTGGACGAGGTAGGGCAGTATTTT. Protein product: CASSLDEVGQYF.

The chain joins TRBV3-1 (or the pseudogene TRBV3-2) to TRBJ1-1; D is perhaps TRBD1 (6 bases). V lost 0 bases to trimming and J lost 3 bases, with 14 bases between them. Germline assignment: CDR1 LGHDT and CDR2 YNNKEL (reference sequence). This CDR3 contains 16 residues. CDR3 in amino acids: CASSQDFGGRHTEAFF. CDR3 in DNA: TGTGCCAGCAGCCAAGATTTCGGGGGGCGGCACACTGAAGCTTTCTTT.

V is TRBV6-2 or TRBV6-3 and J is TRBJ2-7, with 7 bases matching TRBD1. The CDR3 contains 14 residues. V was pared by 4 bases and J by 5 bases, with 8 bases of the junction left unmatched. Germline V gene sequence: CDR1 MNHEY, CDR2 SVGEGT. The CDR3 loop reads CASSFRQGRNEQYF. In DNA form, the CDR3 reads TGTGCCAGCAGTTTCCGACAGGGCCGGAACGAGCAGTACTTC.

The chain carries TRBV28 and TRBJ1-3; D possibly corresponds to TRBD1 (5 bases). Trimming took off 3 bases at V and 2 bases at J, with 11 bases between the two ends. CDR1 and CDR2 (germline): MDHEN, SYDVKM. The CDR3 contains 15 residues. This CDR3 is CASSFDRNPGNTIYF. In DNA, the CDR3 is TGTGCCAGCAGTTTTGACAGAAACCCTGGAAACACCATATATTTT.

The chain uses TRBV3-1 (or the pseudogene TRBV3-2) and TRBJ2-1; TRBD2 is a possible D gene (6 bases). Trimming left V 0 bases short and J 12 bases short, with 9 bases between. Germline loops: CDR1 LGHDT, CDR2 YNNKEL (reference sequence). CDR3 size: 12 residues. CDR3 nucleotides: TGTGCCAGCAGCCAAGATGAGCGGGCGCAGTTCTTC. It yields the protein CASSQDERAQFF.

Turning to this clone: A read error may account for a junction end that differs from germline. The chain carries TRBV15 and TRBJ2-1; TRBD2 matches at 7 bases. The germline V gene has CDR1 LNHNV and CDR2 YYDKDF (reference sequence). The CDR3 spans 15 residues. As DNA, the CDR3 is TGTGCCACCGGCAGGACTAGGGCATTGGGCAATGAGCAGTTCTTC. Protein product: CATGRTRALGNEQFF.

The chain links TRBV7-2 to TRBJ2-4, with 8 nucleotides matching TRBD2. CDR3 length: 17 residues. Per germline, CDR1 SGHTA and CDR2 FQGNSA. Losses at the gene ends were 5 bases for V and 7 bases for J; bases not matched to a gene: 16. Here the CDR3 DNA reads TGTGCCAGCAGCCCCCGGGGTATCTTGGCGGGAGGCAACATTCAGTACTTC. The encoded protein is CASSPRGILAGGNIQYF.

This chain joins TRBV11-2 and TRBJ1-3; 10 nucleotides agree with TRBD1. This CDR3 has 14 amino acids. Germline V gives CDR1 SGHAT, CDR2 FQNNGV. Trimming removed 5 bases from V and 6 bases from J; junction bases left unmatched: 4. This CDR3 reads CASSPGTGVNTIYF. In nucleotides, the CDR3 is TGTGCCAGCAGCCCCGGGACAGGGGTAAACACCATATATTTT.

The genes are TRBV5-1 and TRBJ2-3; D possibly corresponds to TRBD2 (6 bases). Trimming stripped 4 bases from V and 6 bases from J, with 21 bases between. The CDR3 consists of 16 residues. From germline, CDR1 is SGHRS and CDR2 YFSETQ. CDR3 region: CASSTVRDSLGDTQYF. The CDR3 nucleotides are TGCGCCAGCAGCACTGTCCGGGACTCCCTAGGGGATACGCAGTATTTT.

V gene TRBV19 combines with J gene TRBJ2-6; weak D call: TRBD1 (6 bases). Germline assignment: CDR1 LNHDA and CDR2 SQIVND (reference sequence). This CDR3 comprises 15 residues. The V end was cut by 6 bases, the J end by 4 bases, with 13 bases between. This chain's CDR3 is CASSTGSAGANVLTF. CDR3 bases: TGTGCCAGTAGCACAGGGTCGGCCGGGGCCAACGTCCTGACTTTC.

The J gene is TRBJ1-2, the V gene TRBV20-1, with 8 bases identical to TRBD1. The germline gives CDR1 DFQATT, CDR2 SNEGSKA (reference sequence). The junction had 10 bases not matched to a gene; V was cut back by 3 bases and J by 4 bases. This CDR3 is 15 amino acids long. The CDR3 coding sequence is TGCAGTGCTAGTGCGGGACAGGACCGGGTCTATGGCTACACCTTC. Its protein is CSASAGQDRVYGYTF.

V usage is TRBV10-3 and J usage is TRBJ1-4; D call uncertain. The V and J ends lost 3 bases and 0 bases respectively, with 5 bases between them. Germline lookup yields CDR1 ENHRY and CDR2 SYGVKD. This CDR3 has 14 amino acids. The CDR3 reads CAISEGATNEKLFF. The DNA of the CDR3 is TGTGCCATCAGTGAAGGAGCAACTAATGAAAAACTGTTTTTT.

The chain carries TRBV3-1 (or the pseudogene TRBV3-2) and TRBJ2-7; 10 bases line up with TRBD1. J gave up 2 bases and V 2 bases, and 3 bases lay outside the gene matches. The CDR3 runs 15 residues. Looked up from germline, CDR1 is LGHDT and CDR2 is YNNKEL (reference sequence). The CDR3 region is CASSQRTGGAYEQYF. For the CDR3, the DNA is TGTGCCAGCAGCCAACGGACAGGGGGGGCCTACGAGCAGTACTTC.

This rearrangement joins TRBV5-1 to TRBJ1-6; TRBD1 aligns across 7 bases. The germline V gene has CDR1 SGHRS and CDR2 YFSETQ. The V segment lost 3 bases and the J segment 5 bases; nucleotides outside the gene matches: 5. This CDR3 region has 15 residues. The CDR3 coding sequence is TGCGCCAGCAGCTCTGGACAGGTGGATAATTCACCCCTCCACTTT. Protein product: CASSSGQVDNSPLHF.

V gene TRBV7-9 combines with J gene TRBJ1-4; D not resolved. Germline V lookup: CDR1 SEHNR, CDR2 FQNEAQ (reference sequence). Trimming removed 6 bases from V and 7 bases from J, with 12 bases in between. This CDR3 region has 13 residues. CDR3: CASRGLSGEKLFF. The CDR3 nucleotides are TGTGCCAGCAGAGGGCTAAGCGGTGAAAAACTGTTTTTT.

The V gene is TRBV4-1, the J gene TRBJ2-7; 9 bases line up with TRBD1. The CDR3 runs to 16 residues. V was pared by 2 bases and J by 2 bases, with 7 bases of the junction left unmatched. The germline CDR1 and CDR2 sequences are MGHRA and YSYEKL. The CDR3 region has the DNA TGCGCCAGCAGCCAACTAACAGGGGGCTCCACCTACGAGCAGTACTTC. Its protein product is CASSQLTGGSTYEQYF.

The chain carries TRBV3-1 (or the pseudogene TRBV3-2) and TRBJ2-3; TRBD2 is a possible D gene (5 bases). The length of the CDR3 is 14 residues. Trimming took off 1 base at V and 6 bases at J, with 11 bases between the two ends. Germline loops: CDR1 LGHDT, CDR2 YNNKEL (reference sequence). This CDR3 reads CASSQGVERDTQYF. Written as DNA, the CDR3 is TGTGCCAGCAGCCAAGGGGTGGAGCGGGATACGCAGTATTTT.